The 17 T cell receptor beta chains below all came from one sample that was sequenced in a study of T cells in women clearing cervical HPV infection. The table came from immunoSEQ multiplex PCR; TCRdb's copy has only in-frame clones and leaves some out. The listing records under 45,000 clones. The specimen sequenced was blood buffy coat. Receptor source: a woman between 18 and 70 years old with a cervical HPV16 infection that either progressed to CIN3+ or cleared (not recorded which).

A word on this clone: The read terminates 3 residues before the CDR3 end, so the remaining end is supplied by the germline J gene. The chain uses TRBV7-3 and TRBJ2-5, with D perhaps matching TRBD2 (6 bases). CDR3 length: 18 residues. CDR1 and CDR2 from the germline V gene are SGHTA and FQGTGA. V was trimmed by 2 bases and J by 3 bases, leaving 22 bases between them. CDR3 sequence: CASSLPSDYCGLEETQYF. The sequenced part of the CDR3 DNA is TGTGCCAGCAGCTTACCCTCGGACTATTGTGGTTTGGAAGAGACC.

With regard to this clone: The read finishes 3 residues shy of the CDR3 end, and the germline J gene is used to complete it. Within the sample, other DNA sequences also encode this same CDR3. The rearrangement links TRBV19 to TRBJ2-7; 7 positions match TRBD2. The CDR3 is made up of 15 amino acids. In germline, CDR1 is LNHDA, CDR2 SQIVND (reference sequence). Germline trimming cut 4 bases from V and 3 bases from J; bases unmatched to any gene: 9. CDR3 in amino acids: CASSTRLAGGYEQYF. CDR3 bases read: TGTGCCAGTAGTACCCGACTAGCAGGAGGCTACGAG.

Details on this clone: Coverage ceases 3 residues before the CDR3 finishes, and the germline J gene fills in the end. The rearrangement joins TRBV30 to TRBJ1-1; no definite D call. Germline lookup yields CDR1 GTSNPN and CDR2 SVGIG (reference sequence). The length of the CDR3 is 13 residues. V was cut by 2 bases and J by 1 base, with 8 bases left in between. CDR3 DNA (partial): TGTGCCTGGAGTAGAGCGGCGAACACTGAA. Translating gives CAWSRAANTE. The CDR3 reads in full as CAWSRAANTEAFF.

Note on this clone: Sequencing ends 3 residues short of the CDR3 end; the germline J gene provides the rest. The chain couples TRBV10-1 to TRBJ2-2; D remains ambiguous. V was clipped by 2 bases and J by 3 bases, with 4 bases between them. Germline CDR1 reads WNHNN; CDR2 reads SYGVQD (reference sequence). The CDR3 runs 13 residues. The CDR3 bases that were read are TGCGCCAGCAGTGAGACGGACACCGGGGAG. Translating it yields CASSETDTGE. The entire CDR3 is CASSETDTGELFF.

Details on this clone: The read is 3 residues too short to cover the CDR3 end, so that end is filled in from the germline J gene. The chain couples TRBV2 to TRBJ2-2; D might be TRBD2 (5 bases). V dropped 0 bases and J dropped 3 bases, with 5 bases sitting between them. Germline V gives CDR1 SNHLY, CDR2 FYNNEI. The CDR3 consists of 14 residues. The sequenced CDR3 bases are TGTGCCAGCAGTGAAGCGAGGGACACCGGGGAG. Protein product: CASSEARDTGE. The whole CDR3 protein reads CASSEARDTGELFF.

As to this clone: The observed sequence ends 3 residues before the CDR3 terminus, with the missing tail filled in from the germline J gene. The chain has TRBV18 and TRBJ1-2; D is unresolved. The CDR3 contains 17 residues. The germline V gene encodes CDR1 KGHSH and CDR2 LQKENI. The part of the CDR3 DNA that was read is TGTGCCAGCTCACTTAGGACTAGCGGGAGGGCCTGGGATGAC. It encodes CASSLRTSGRAWDD. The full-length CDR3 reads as CASSLRTSGRAWDDYTF.

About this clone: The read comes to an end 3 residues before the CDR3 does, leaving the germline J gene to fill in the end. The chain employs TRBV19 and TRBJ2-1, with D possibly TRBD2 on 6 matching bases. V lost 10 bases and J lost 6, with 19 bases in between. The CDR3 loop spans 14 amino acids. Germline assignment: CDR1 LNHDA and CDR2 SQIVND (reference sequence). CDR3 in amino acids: CATKDHPGGNEQFF. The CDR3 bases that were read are TGTGCCACCAAGGACCACCCCGGGGGCAATGAG.

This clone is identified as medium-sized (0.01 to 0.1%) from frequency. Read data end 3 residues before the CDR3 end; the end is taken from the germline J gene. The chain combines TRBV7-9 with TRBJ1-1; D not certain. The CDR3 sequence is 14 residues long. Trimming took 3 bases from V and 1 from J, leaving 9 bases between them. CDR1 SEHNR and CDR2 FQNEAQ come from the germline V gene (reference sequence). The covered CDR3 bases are TGTGCCAGCAGCTTTCTGACACCGAACACTGAA. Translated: CASSFLTPNTE. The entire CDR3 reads CASSFLTPNTEAFF.

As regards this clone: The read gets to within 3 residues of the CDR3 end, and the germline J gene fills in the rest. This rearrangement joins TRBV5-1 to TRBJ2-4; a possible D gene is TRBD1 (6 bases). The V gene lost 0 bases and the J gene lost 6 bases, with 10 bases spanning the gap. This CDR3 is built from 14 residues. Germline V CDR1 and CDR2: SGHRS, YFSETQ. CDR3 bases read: TGCGCCAGCAGCTTGGACAGGGCGGCAAACATT. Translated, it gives CASSLDRAANI. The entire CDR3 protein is CASSLDRAANIQYF.

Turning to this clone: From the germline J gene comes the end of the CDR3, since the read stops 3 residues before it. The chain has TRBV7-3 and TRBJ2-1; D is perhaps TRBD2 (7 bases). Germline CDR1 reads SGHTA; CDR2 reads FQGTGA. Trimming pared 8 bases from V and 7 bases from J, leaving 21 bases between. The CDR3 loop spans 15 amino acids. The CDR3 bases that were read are TGTGCCAGCTACCTGGGAGGGAGGAGGGGGAATGAG. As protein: CASYLGGRRGNE. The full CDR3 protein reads CASYLGGRRGNEQFF.

The chain's CDR3 is CANSPTGERIVYEQYF. The sequenced CDR3 bases are TGTGCCAACAGCCCGACGGGGGAACGGATAGTTTACGAG. The chain links TRBV2 to TRBJ2-7, with D possibly TRBD2 on 6 matching bases. The read halts 3 residues ahead of the CDR3 end, with the missing end drawn from the germline J gene. The V end lost 10 bases, the J end lost 4 bases, and 26 bases lay between the germline ends. Germline V lookup: CDR1 SNHLY, CDR2 FYNNEI. The CDR3 has 16 residues.

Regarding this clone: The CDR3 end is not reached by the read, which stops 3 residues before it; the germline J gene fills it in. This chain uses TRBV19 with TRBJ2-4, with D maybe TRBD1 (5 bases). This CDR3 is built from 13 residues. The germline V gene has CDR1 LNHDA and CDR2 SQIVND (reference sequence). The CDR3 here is CASSIIGADGQYF. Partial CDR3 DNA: TGTGCCAGTAGTATTATTGGGGCGGATGGT.

Incomplete CDR3 DNA: TGTGCCATCACGGGGGGACAGGGGACCTACAATGAG. It is translated as CAITGGQGTYNE. The entire CDR3 protein reads CAITGGQGTYNEQFF. The chain uses TRBV10-3 and TRBJ2-1; 10 bases line up with TRBD1. The observed sequence ends 3 residues before the CDR3 terminus, with the missing tail filled in from the germline J gene. The CDR3 loop spans 15 amino acids. CDR1 is ENHRY, CDR2 SYGVKD, per germline. J lost 2 bases, V lost 7 bases, and 5 bases had no gene match.

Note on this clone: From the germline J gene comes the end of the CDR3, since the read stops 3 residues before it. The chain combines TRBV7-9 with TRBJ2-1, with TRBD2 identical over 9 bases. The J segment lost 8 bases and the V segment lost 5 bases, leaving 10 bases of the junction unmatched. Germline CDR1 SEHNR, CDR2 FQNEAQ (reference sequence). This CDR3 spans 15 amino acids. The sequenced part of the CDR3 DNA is TGTGCCAGCAGCCCGACTAGCGGTTCCTTGGATGAG. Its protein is CASSPTSGSLDE. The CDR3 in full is CASSPTSGSLDEQFF.

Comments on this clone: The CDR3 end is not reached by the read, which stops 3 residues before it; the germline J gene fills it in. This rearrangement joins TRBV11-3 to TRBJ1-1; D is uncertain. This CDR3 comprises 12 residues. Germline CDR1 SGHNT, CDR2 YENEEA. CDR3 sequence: CASSLRGSPAFF. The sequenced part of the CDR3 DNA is TGTGCCAGCAGCTTAAGAGGGTCACCC.

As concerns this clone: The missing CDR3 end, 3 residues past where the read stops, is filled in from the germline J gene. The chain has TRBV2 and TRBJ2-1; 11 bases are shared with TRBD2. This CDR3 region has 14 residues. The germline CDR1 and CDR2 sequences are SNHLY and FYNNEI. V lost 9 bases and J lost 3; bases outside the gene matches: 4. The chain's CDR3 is CASITSGGYNEQFF. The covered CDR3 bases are TGTGCCAGTATTACTAGCGGGGGCTACAATGAG.

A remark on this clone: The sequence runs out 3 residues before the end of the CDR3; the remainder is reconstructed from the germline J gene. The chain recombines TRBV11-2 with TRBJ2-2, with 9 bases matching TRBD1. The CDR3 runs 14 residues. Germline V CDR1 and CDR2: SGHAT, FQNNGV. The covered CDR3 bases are TGTGCCAGCAGCTTGGGACAGGGAGGGGAAAAG. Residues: CASSLGQGGEK. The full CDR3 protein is CASSLGQGGEKLFF. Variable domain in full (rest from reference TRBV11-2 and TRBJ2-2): EAGVAQSPRYKIIEKRQSVAFWCNPISGHATLYWYQQILGQGPKLLIQFQNNGVVDDSQLPKDRFSAERLKGVDSTLKIQPAKLEDSAVYLCASSLGQGGEKLFFGEGSRLTVL.